The source of this T cell receptor (beta chain) is a study of T-cell memory formation after mild COVID-19. Findings and caveats of the study: Cross-reactive memory seemingly joined, as some responding clones were found in pre-infection memory. There was no confirmation that second-wave clones peaking on day 37 were SARS-CoV-2 specific. From day 15 to 85, contracting clones were balanced between CD4 and CD8, whereas later expanders leaned toward CD4+. Mainly in CM and EM were contracting CD4+ clones; CD8+ were in EMRA.

One entry per CDR3 protein results from TCRdb running MiXCR on the 5' RACE reads. The sample carries 200,000 or so distinct CDR3 sequences, approximately 20% recorded once. On this clonotype: Its antigen is not known.

The sequenced sample was PBMCs or a T cell subset sorted from them (not recorded which). The source is an adult woman who had mild COVID-19 (a few samples of this study predate the infection). Cell type and time point are not known.

CDR3 sequence (DNA): TGTGCCAGCAGCTCACCTCGGACAGGGAACACCATATATTTT. Encoded protein: CASSSPRTGNTIYF. The J gene is TRBJ1-3, the V gene TRBV7-2, with TRBD1 identical over 8 bases. Per the germline V gene, CDR1 is SGHTA and CDR2 is FQGNSA. There are 14 residues in the CDR3. Losses at the gene ends were 4 bases for V and 7 bases for J; bases not matched to a gene: 6.